Listed here are 8 T cell receptor beta chains from one sample, sequenced in a study of T-cell reconstitution after alpha-beta-depleted transplantation in children. As it was prepared, the TCRbeta library received unique molecular identifiers. TCRdb independently ran MiXCR on the PCR reads; one entry per CDR3 protein. The sample includes 170,000 or so distinct CDR3 sequences, more than 6.5% of them seen just once. The sample was PBMCs from the stem cell graft donor, taken from the stem cell graft. The receptors shown here come from a human donor who donated a stem cell graft to a child with Wiskott-Aldrich syndrome.

This clonotype appeared many times. J is TRBJ2-3 and V is TRBV20-1; D uncertain. CDR1 and CDR2 (germline): DFQATT, SNEGSKA (reference sequence). This CDR3 contains 14 residues. V lost 2 bases and J 3 bases, leaving 12 bases between the germline ends. The CDR3 is CSARRDSATDTQYF. Written as DNA, the CDR3 is TGCAGTGCTAGACGCGACTCCGCGACAGATACGCAGTATTTT.

The sample holds many counts of this clonotype. The chain links TRBV6-1 to TRBJ1-4; no firm D call. V shed 4 bases and J shed 3 bases, with 12 bases lying between them. CDR1 MNHNS and CDR2 SASEGT come from the germline V gene. This CDR3 is 15 amino acids long. CDR3 protein: CASSGFEGSNEKLFF. CDR3 bases: TGTGCCAGCAGTGGGTTCGAGGGTTCTAATGAAAAACTGTTTTTT.

This clonotype was seen at least ten times. CDR3 amino acids: CASSLDYASSYEQYF. In DNA form, the CDR3 reads TGTGCCAGCAGCTTAGATTACGCGAGCTCCTACGAGCAGTACTTC. This chain connects TRBV7-2 to TRBJ2-7; D remains ambiguous. The CDR3 has 15 amino acids. Between the trimmed V and J ends, which lost 1 base and 0 bases, there was a span of 10 bases. Germline CDR1 SGHTA, CDR2 FQGNSA.

In this sample, this clonotype turned up many times. The chain employs TRBV10-1 and TRBJ1-6, with 7 bases matching TRBD1. This CDR3 is 14 amino acids long. V shed 6 bases, J shed 8 bases, and the junction held 7 bases outside the gene matches. Per germline, CDR1 WNHNN and CDR2 SYGVQD (reference sequence). The CDR3 spells CASRAQGTDSPLHF. For the CDR3, the DNA is TGCGCCAGCAGGGCACAGGGGACCGATTCACCCCTCCACTTT.

This clonotype showed up just a few times. The chain joins TRBV19 to TRBJ2-4; D might be TRBD1 (5 bases). Per germline, CDR1 LNHDA and CDR2 SQIVND (reference sequence). The CDR3 spans 14 residues. V was clipped by 5 bases and J by 9 bases, with 17 bases between them. CDR3 in amino acids: CASSSRAARSIQYF. CDR3 sequence (DNA): TGTGCCAGTAGTTCCAGGGCGGCCAGGAGCATTCAGTACTTC.

This clonotype was counted at least ten times. The chain employs TRBV7-9 and TRBJ2-3, with 9 bases lining up with TRBD1. Trimming cost V 5 bases and J 0 bases; bases outside gene matches: 6. The germline CDR1 and CDR2 sequences are SEHNR and FQNEAQ (reference sequence). This CDR3 spans 16 amino acids. The CDR3 nucleotides read TGTGCCAGCAGCAGCTACAGGGGGCGCAGCACAGATACGCAGTATTTT. Translating gives CASSSYRGRSTDTQYF.

This clonotype was observed many times. CDR3 protein: CSVAGSYNEQFF. The CDR3 DNA follows: TGCAGCGTTGCGGGCAGCTACAATGAGCAGTTCTTC. The V gene is TRBV29-1, the J gene TRBJ2-1; D ambiguous. Trimming took off 4 bases at V and 3 bases at J, with 7 bases between the two ends. The CDR3 covers 12 residues. Germline CDR1 and CDR2: SQVTM and ANQGSEA.

This clonotype was detected a few times. The V call is TRBV27, the J call TRBJ1-5; D is undetermined. The germline V and J ends were trimmed by 4 bases and 2 bases, with 9 bases remaining between them. Germline lookup yields CDR1 MNHEY and CDR2 SMNVEV (reference sequence). This CDR3 has 14 amino acids. The CDR3 loop is CASSSGMGNQPQHF. The CDR3 DNA sequence: TGTGCCAGCAGTTCCGGGATGGGCAATCAGCCCCAGCATTTT.